In its sample, the clone carrying this T cell receptor beta chain was seen once. Antigen: not known. The V gene end was trimmed by 0 bases and the J gene end by 2 bases; junction bases not matched to a gene: 0. Germline V gene sequence: CDR1 SGDLS, CDR2 YYNGEE. This CDR3 contains 14 residues. Patients underwent thyroid surgery, and none had received any treatment before it. These data come from a study of metastatic and nonmetastatic thyroid tumors. Study overall: Repertoire comparisons spanned blood and tumor or nodule tissue from malignant and benign thyroid patients.

Original methodology: A classifier for distant metastasis in papillary thyroid cancer was constructed using CDR3 differences observed across clinicopathological groups. TCRdb reprocessed the PCR reads via MiXCR. The V and J calls follow TCRdb's processing rather than the paper's. The repertoire holds fewer than 50,000 clones, with about 15% as singletons. Study-level findings and limits: Malignant thyroid tumors reportedly had TCR beta diversity that was significantly higher than in benign nodules, in blood and tumor.

The TCR sequence derives from a female donor with papillary thyroid cancer or a benign thyroid nodule (not recorded which). Some clones in this sample may be carry-over from other donors' samples. The chain employs TRBV9 and TRBJ1-2; TRBD1 agrees at 8 bases. Sequencing was done on a sample of blood. CDR3 residues: CASSVGTGNYGYTF. Written as DNA, the CDR3 is TGTGCCAGCAGCGTAGGGACAGGGAACTATGGCTACACCTTC.